This entry is about one T cell receptor beta chain. Its antigen is not identified. Germline V gene data show CDR1 as MNHNS and CDR2 as SASEGT. Trimming stripped 7 bases from V and 1 base from J, with 10 bases between. The CDR3 length is 13 residues. The data originate from a study of early T cells in non-severe SARS-CoV-2 infection. Overall study: The study sequenced bulk RNA from unsorted whole blood, with chains unpaired. Overall study findings and caveats: VDJdb matching, biased toward anti-spike CD8 responses, missed private and CD4 specificities.

The library protocol tagged individual cDNA molecules with unique molecular identifiers. Using its own MiXCR run on the 5' RACE reads, TCRdb lists one record per CDR3 protein. The sample includes about 86,000 distinct CDR3 sequences, about an eighth of them seen just once. The chain has TRBV6-1 and TRBJ2-5, with no clear D. Input material: whole blood. The clonotype originates from an adult who was a healthcare worker with PCR-confirmed SARS-CoV-2 infection or an uninfected control (not recorded which). The CDR3 bases are TGTGCCAGCATGCGCTCATTCCAAGAGACCCAGTACTTC. Its protein is CASMRSFQETQYF.